This T cell receptor beta chain was found in a study of OX40 agonist ivuxolimab in advanced cancers. CDR1 and CDR2 (germline): MNHEY, SVGAGI. CDR3 length equals 14 residues. The germline V and J ends were trimmed by 2 bases and 7 bases, with 15 bases remaining between them. This table comes from immunoSEQ multiplex PCR, and its TCRdb copy is limited to in-frame clones, with some not included. The sample records approximately 74,000 clones, about nine tenths being singletons. This TCR derives from an adult with an advanced solid tumor such as melanoma, head and neck, liver or kidney cancer. This sample comprised CD4+ or CD8+ T cells sorted from blood, obtained in a trial of the OX40 agonist ivuxolimab. This chain uses TRBV6-5 with TRBJ2-7; perhaps TRBD1 as D (6 bases). The CDR3 coding sequence is TGTGCCAGCAGTTACAGAGGGACAAGCGTAGAGCAGTACTTC. It translates to CASSYRGTSVEQYF.